This TCR beta chain is from a study of T cell changes during pregnancy in multiple sclerosis. The CDR3 is 14 amino acids. J gave up 8 bases and V 7 bases, and 10 bases lay outside the gene matches. Per the germline V gene, CDR1 is SGHVS and CDR2 is FQNEAQ. Generated by immunoSEQ multiplex PCR, the TCRdb table keeps only in-frame clones and is missing some. The table lists tens of thousands of clones, approximately 94% of them singletons. This clone appeared a single time. Source: peripheral blood, taken in the second trimester of pregnancy. The rearrangement uses TRBV7-8 and TRBJ1-2, with 10 bases matching TRBD1. The receptor comes from a female donor in good health, enrolled as a control in a pregnancy study. The CDR3 sequence: CASTTPRTGGGYTF. The CDR3 nucleotides read TGTGCCAGCACCACCCCACGGACAGGGGGAGGCTACACCTTC. Together with reference TRBV7-8 and TRBJ1-2, the CDR3 gives the full variable domain: GAGVSQSPRYKVAKRGQDVALRCDPISGHVSLFWYQQALGQGPEFLTYFQNEAQLDKSGLPSDRFFAERPEGSVSTLKIQRTQQEDSAVYLCASTTPRTGGGYTFGSGTRLTVV.